The present entry profiles one T cell receptor (beta chain) with its context. Its antigen is not known. Germline loops: CDR1 LGHNA, CDR2 YSLEER. After removal of 1 base from V and 9 bases from J, the junction contained 4 bases not matched to a gene. This CDR3 contains 16 residues. Sequencing was performed with immunoSEQ multiplex PCR; in TCRdb, only in-frame clones are kept and a portion is missing. The sample includes some 64,000 clones, roughly 89% of them seen just once. The sample originates from a study of T cell responses to AZD1222 COVID-19 vaccine. Broader study findings: White British donors predominated, females outnumbered males, and clonal diversity was possibly underestimated. Seropositive status at baseline applied to only six AZD1222 recipients. Spike-specific TCR breadth and depth both grew after two AZD1222 doses.

The rearrangement uses TRBV4-3 and TRBJ2-1, with 15 positions matching TRBD2. Sequencing was performed on peripheral blood, taken on day 0 of AZD1222 vaccination. This receptor was obtained from an adult in good health. This CDR3 reads CASSQGTSGGAGEQFF. In DNA, the CDR3 is TGCGCCAGCAGCCAAGGGACTAGCGGGGGGGCCGGTGAGCAGTTCTTC.